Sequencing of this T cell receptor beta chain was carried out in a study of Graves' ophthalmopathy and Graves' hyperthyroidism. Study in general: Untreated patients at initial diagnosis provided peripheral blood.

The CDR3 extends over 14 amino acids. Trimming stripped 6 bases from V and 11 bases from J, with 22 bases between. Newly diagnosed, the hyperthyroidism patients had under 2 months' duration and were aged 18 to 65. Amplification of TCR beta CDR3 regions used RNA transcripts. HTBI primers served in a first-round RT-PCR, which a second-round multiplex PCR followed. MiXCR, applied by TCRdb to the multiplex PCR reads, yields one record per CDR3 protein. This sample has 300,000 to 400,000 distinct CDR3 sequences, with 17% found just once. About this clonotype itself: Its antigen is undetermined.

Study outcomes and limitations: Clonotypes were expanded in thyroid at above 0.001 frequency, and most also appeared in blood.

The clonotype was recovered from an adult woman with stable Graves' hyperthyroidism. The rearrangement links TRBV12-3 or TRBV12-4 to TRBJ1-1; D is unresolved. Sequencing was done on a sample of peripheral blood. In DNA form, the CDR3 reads TGTGCCAGCAGAATCGGACCAGGCATAGGGAGCGCTTTCTTT. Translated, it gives CASRIGPGIGSAFF.